Listed below are T cell receptor beta chains from one sample, sequenced in a study of regulatory T cells in long-lasting Graves disease. TCRdb itself ran the multiplex PCR reads through MiXCR, one entry per CDR3 protein. The sample contains 350,000 to 450,000 distinct CDR3 sequences, about 15% of which appear only once. This sample was also put to use in a study of T cells in Graves' hyperthyroidism and ophthalmopathy.

The material was peripheral blood mononuclear cells (PBMCs), obtained at new diagnosis, from a patient treated with antithyroid drugs. The receptors originated from a woman aged 40 to 50 with Graves disease. The CDR3 runs from the conserved cysteine through the conserved F or W. The order of the fields is clone size, V gene, J gene, D gene, CDR3 DNA, CDR3 protein. A D gene is named only where the DNA matches it firmly. Clone sizes are given selectively: once, few, many, or a class where the clone is expanded.

abundance: many; v_gene: TRBV20-1; j_gene: TRBJ2-3; d_gene: TRBD2; CDR3nt: TGCAGTGCTAGCACTAGCGGGGGCACAGATACGCAGTATTTT; CDR3aa: CSASTSGGTDTQYF
abundance: -; v_gene: TRBV11-2; j_gene: TRBJ2-3; d_gene: TRBD2; CDR3nt: TGTGCCAGCACCCTTAGCGGGAACCCAGATACGCAGTATTTT; CDR3aa: CASTLSGNPDTQYF
abundance: many; v_gene: TRBV2; j_gene: TRBJ2-2; d_gene: -; CDR3nt: TGTGCCAGCAGTTCATTTGGACAGACGAACACCGGGGAGCTGTTTTTT; CDR3aa: CASSSFGQTNTGELFF
abundance: many; v_gene: TRBV29-1; j_gene: TRBJ1-1; d_gene: -; CDR3nt: TGCAGCGTTGAAGAACAGCGGAACACTGAAGCTTTCTTT; CDR3aa: CSVEEQRNTEAFF
abundance: many; v_gene: TRBV28; j_gene: TRBJ2-1; d_gene: TRBD2; CDR3nt: TGTGCCAGCAGTCCCGTAGCGGGAGGGCCCGGCAATGAGCAGTTCTTC; CDR3aa: CASSPVAGGPGNEQFF
abundance: -; v_gene: TRBV18; j_gene: TRBJ2-2; d_gene: -; CDR3nt: TGTGCCAACTCACCAGACTTTTACACCGGGGAGCTGTTTTTT; CDR3aa: CANSPDFYTGELFF
abundance: many; v_gene: TRBV28; j_gene: TRBJ2-3; d_gene: -; CDR3nt: TGTGCCAGCAGCCTACCGACAGGCACAGATACGCAGTATTTT; CDR3aa: CASSLPTGTDTQYF
abundance: few; v_gene: TRBV28; j_gene: TRBJ2-7; d_gene: TRBD1; CDR3nt: TGTGCCAGCAGGGGGACAGCCCGAGGCGAGCAGTACTTC; CDR3aa: CASRGTARGEQYF
abundance: few; v_gene: TRBV12-5; j_gene: TRBJ2-2; d_gene: -; CDR3nt: TGTGCTAGTGGTTTGGTTAACACCGGGGAGCTGTTTTTT; CDR3aa: CASGLVNTGELFF
abundance: many; v_gene: TRBV27; j_gene: TRBJ2-2; d_gene: -; CDR3nt: TGTGCCAGCAGTTTAAGCGAGGGGTTCAACACCGGGGAGCTGTTTTTT; CDR3aa: CASSLSEGFNTGELFF
abundance: -; v_gene: TRBV4-1; j_gene: TRBJ2-1; d_gene: TRBD2; CDR3nt: TGCGCCAGCAGCCCCGGGACTATGTCGGATGAGCAGTTCTTC; CDR3aa: CASSPGTMSDEQFF
abundance: many; v_gene: TRBV20-1; j_gene: TRBJ2-7; d_gene: -; CDR3nt: TGCAGTGCTAGAGATAACAACAGGATAAAGCAGTACTTC; CDR3aa: CSARDNNRIKQYF
abundance: many; v_gene: TRBV2; j_gene: TRBJ1-4; d_gene: TRBD1; CDR3nt: TGTGCCAGCACTATGGACAGGGGGGAAAAACTGTTTTTT; CDR3aa: CASTMDRGEKLFF
abundance: -; v_gene: TRBV10-1; j_gene: TRBJ1-5; d_gene: -; CDR3nt: TGCGCCAGCAGTGAGCCTCGTCCGACCCCCGAACAGCCCCAGCATTTT; CDR3aa: CASSEPRPTPEQPQHF
abundance: few; v_gene: TRBV7-2; j_gene: TRBJ2-7; d_gene: -; CDR3nt: TGTGCCAGCAGCCCTGGGACAACCGAGCAGTACTTC; CDR3aa: CASSPGTTEQYF
abundance: -; v_gene: TRBV20-1; j_gene: TRBJ2-7; d_gene: -; CDR3nt: TGCAGTGCTAGTGAAACAGGAGTTTATTTCGAGCAGTACTTC; CDR3aa: CSASETGVYFEQYF
abundance: -; v_gene: TRBV2; j_gene: TRBJ2-3; d_gene: TRBD2; CDR3nt: TGTGCCAGCAGTGAAGCGCGACTAGCGGTCACAGATACGCAGTATTTT; CDR3aa: CASSEARLAVTDTQYF
abundance: many; v_gene: TRBV4-3; j_gene: TRBJ1-6; d_gene: -; CDR3nt: TGCGCCAGCAGCCGAGACGGCTTCTATAATTCACCCCTCCACTTT; CDR3aa: CASSRDGFYNSPLHF
abundance: many; v_gene: TRBV12-3/TRBV12-4; j_gene: TRBJ2-1; d_gene: -; CDR3nt: TGTGCCAGCAGTCCAGGACTGTACAATGAGCAGTTCTTC; CDR3aa: CASSPGLYNEQFF
abundance: many; v_gene: TRBV2; j_gene: TRBJ1-1; d_gene: TRBD1; CDR3nt: TGTGCCAGCAGGGGGGACAGGCGGACTGAAGCTTTCTTT; CDR3aa: CASRGDRRTEAFF
abundance: many; v_gene: TRBV19; j_gene: TRBJ2-2; d_gene: -; CDR3nt: TGTGCCAGTAGTATGTTAGGGCCGAGGCCGAACACCGGGGAGCTGTTTTTT; CDR3aa: CASSMLGPRPNTGELFF
abundance: many; v_gene: TRBV28; j_gene: TRBJ1-2; d_gene: -; CDR3nt: TGTGCCAGCAGTCCCCCACAGGGCTATGGCTACACCTTC; CDR3aa: CASSPPQGYGYTF
abundance: many; v_gene: TRBV29-1; j_gene: TRBJ2-5; d_gene: -; CDR3nt: TGCAGCGTTGAAGATCTAGTAGGAGAGACCCAGTACTTC; CDR3aa: CSVEDLVGETQYF
abundance: many; v_gene: TRBV30; j_gene: TRBJ1-4; d_gene: -; CDR3nt: TGTGCCTGGAGTGCTACAGGGAGTGAAAAACTGTTTTTT; CDR3aa: CAWSATGSEKLFF
abundance: few; v_gene: TRBV15; j_gene: TRBJ1-3; d_gene: -; CDR3nt: TGTGCCACCAGCAGAGATGGGGTCTACTCTGGAAACACCATATATTTT; CDR3aa: CATSRDGVYSGNTIYF
abundance: many; v_gene: TRBV5-1; j_gene: TRBJ2-1; d_gene: TRBD2; CDR3nt: TGCGCCAGCAGTTCCCCCGGGACTAGCGGGAGTGTCTCCTACAATGAGCAGTTCTTC; CDR3aa: CASSSPGTSGSVSYNEQFF
abundance: many; v_gene: TRBV7-3; j_gene: TRBJ2-1; d_gene: TRBD2; CDR3nt: TGTGCCAGCAGCCGGGGGGGCGGCTTGATCACTGAGCAGTTCTTC; CDR3aa: CASSRGGGLITEQFF
abundance: many; v_gene: TRBV12-3/TRBV12-4; j_gene: TRBJ1-4; d_gene: -; CDR3nt: TGTGCCAGCAGTTACGGAAGTGCAACTAATGAAAAACTGTTTTTT; CDR3aa: CASSYGSATNEKLFF
abundance: many; v_gene: TRBV28; j_gene: TRBJ2-2; d_gene: TRBD2; CDR3nt: TGTGCCAGCAGCCCGAGCGGGAGGGAAAACGGGGAGCTGTTTTTT; CDR3aa: CASSPSGRENGELFF
abundance: few; v_gene: TRBV11-2; j_gene: TRBJ2-1; d_gene: TRBD2; CDR3nt: TGTGCCAGCAAGCCCCAAGCGGGAGCTTACAATGAGCAGTTCTTC; CDR3aa: CASKPQAGAYNEQFF
abundance: -; v_gene: TRBV6-2/TRBV6-3; j_gene: TRBJ2-7; d_gene: TRBD2; CDR3nt: TGTGCCAGCAGTTACGGGCGGGGGTTCTACGAGCAGTACTTC; CDR3aa: CASSYGRGFYEQYF
abundance: many; v_gene: TRBV19; j_gene: TRBJ2-1; d_gene: -; CDR3nt: TGTGCCAGTAGTATAAGGCTAGGAGACAATGAGCAGTTCTTC; CDR3aa: CASSIRLGDNEQFF
abundance: few; v_gene: TRBV20-1; j_gene: TRBJ1-3; d_gene: -; CDR3nt: TGCAGTGCTAGAGATCCTGGCGGGAGCGAGGGCACCATATATTTT; CDR3aa: CSARDPGGSEGTIYF
abundance: many; v_gene: TRBV11-3; j_gene: TRBJ2-1; d_gene: -; CDR3nt: TGTGCCAGCAGCTTAGTGGTAGGCCGGGGGCCGTCGGGTGAGCAGTTCTTC; CDR3aa: CASSLVVGRGPSGEQFF
abundance: many; v_gene: TRBV11-3; j_gene: TRBJ1-6; d_gene: -; CDR3nt: TGTGCCAGCAGCTTAGCCGGGTATGGCGCACCCCTCCACTTT; CDR3aa: CASSLAGYGAPLHF
abundance: few; v_gene: TRBV25-1; j_gene: TRBJ2-7; d_gene: -; CDR3nt: TGTGCCAGCAGTGAATTCTCGGAGTCAGGGAGCTACGAGCAGTACTTC; CDR3aa: CASSEFSESGSYEQYF
abundance: many; v_gene: TRBV7-7; j_gene: TRBJ2-5; d_gene: TRBD1; CDR3nt: TGTGCTAGCAGCTTGACAGGGGGTACAGAGACCCAGTACTTC; CDR3aa: CASSLTGGTETQYF
abundance: many; v_gene: TRBV7-2; j_gene: TRBJ1-2; d_gene: -; CDR3nt: TGTGCCAGCAGCTTAGGGTACAGGGTAGGCGGCTACACCTTC; CDR3aa: CASSLGYRVGGYTF
abundance: many; v_gene: TRBV13; j_gene: TRBJ1-6; d_gene: -; CDR3nt: TGTGCCAGCAGCTTACGACAGAAAAATTCACCCCTCCACTTT; CDR3aa: CASSLRQKNSPLHF
abundance: once; v_gene: TRBV5-6; j_gene: TRBJ2-1; d_gene: TRBD2; CDR3nt: TGTGCCAGCAGCTTGCCGGGACTAGCGGGAGGGCCCAATGAGCAGTTCTTC; CDR3aa: CASSLPGLAGGPNEQFF
abundance: many; v_gene: TRBV6-2/TRBV6-3; j_gene: TRBJ1-1; d_gene: -; CDR3nt: TGTGCCAGCCGCCAATCGCCAGGTACGAACACTGAAGCTTTCTTT; CDR3aa: CASRQSPGTNTEAFF
abundance: many; v_gene: TRBV5-1; j_gene: TRBJ2-5; d_gene: -; CDR3nt: TGCGCCAGCAGCTACCAAACAGGGTACCAAGAGACCCAGTACTTC; CDR3aa: CASSYQTGYQETQYF
abundance: -; v_gene: TRBV27; j_gene: TRBJ2-1; d_gene: TRBD2; CDR3nt: TGTGCCAGCAGACTTCCCGGGACTAGCCGCTCAAATGAGCAGTTCTTC; CDR3aa: CASRLPGTSRSNEQFF
abundance: -; v_gene: TRBV4-1; j_gene: TRBJ2-2; d_gene: TRBD2; CDR3nt: TGCGCCAGCAGCCATGATAAGACTAGCGGGACCCTAGGGCTGGAGCTGTTTTTT; CDR3aa: CASSHDKTSGTLGLELFF
abundance: many; v_gene: TRBV11-3; j_gene: TRBJ2-3; d_gene: TRBD2; CDR3nt: TGTGCCAGCAGCCCCCCGACTAGCGGGAGGGCCCGGTCAGATACGCAGTATTTT; CDR3aa: CASSPPTSGRARSDTQYF
abundance: -; v_gene: TRBV19; j_gene: TRBJ2-3; d_gene: TRBD1; CDR3nt: TGTGCCAGTAGTATAGATTCCTCCGGGACAGGGTGGATTGATACGCAGTATTTT; CDR3aa: CASSIDSSGTGWIDTQYF
abundance: many; v_gene: TRBV2; j_gene: TRBJ2-1; d_gene: -; CDR3nt: TGTGCCAGCAGTGAAGGACTGGGATATTACAATGAGCAGTTCTTC; CDR3aa: CASSEGLGYYNEQFF
abundance: -; v_gene: TRBV9; j_gene: TRBJ2-3; d_gene: -; CDR3nt: TGTGCCAGCAGCCCGAGCGGGCCCACAGATACGCAGTATTTT; CDR3aa: CASSPSGPTDTQYF
abundance: few; v_gene: TRBV9; j_gene: TRBJ2-7; d_gene: -; CDR3nt: TGTGCCAGCAGTCCAGAGAACCTAAACCCCTACGAGCAGTACTTC; CDR3aa: CASSPENLNPYEQYF
abundance: -; v_gene: TRBV7-2; j_gene: TRBJ2-4; d_gene: -; CDR3nt: TGTGCCAGCAGCTTAAGTGGGCTTAATTTAGACAAAAACATTCAGTACTTC; CDR3aa: CASSLSGLNLDKNIQYF
abundance: -; v_gene: TRBV6-2/TRBV6-3; j_gene: TRBJ1-5; d_gene: -; CDR3nt: TGTGCCAGCAGTTACACGACCTTGATAGGGCGGCAGCCCCAGCATTTT; CDR3aa: CASSYTTLIGRQPQHF
abundance: few; v_gene: TRBV7-8; j_gene: TRBJ1-6; d_gene: TRBD1; CDR3nt: TGTGCCAGCAGCCCCGGACAGGGGTATGATTCACCCCTCCACTTT; CDR3aa: CASSPGQGYDSPLHF